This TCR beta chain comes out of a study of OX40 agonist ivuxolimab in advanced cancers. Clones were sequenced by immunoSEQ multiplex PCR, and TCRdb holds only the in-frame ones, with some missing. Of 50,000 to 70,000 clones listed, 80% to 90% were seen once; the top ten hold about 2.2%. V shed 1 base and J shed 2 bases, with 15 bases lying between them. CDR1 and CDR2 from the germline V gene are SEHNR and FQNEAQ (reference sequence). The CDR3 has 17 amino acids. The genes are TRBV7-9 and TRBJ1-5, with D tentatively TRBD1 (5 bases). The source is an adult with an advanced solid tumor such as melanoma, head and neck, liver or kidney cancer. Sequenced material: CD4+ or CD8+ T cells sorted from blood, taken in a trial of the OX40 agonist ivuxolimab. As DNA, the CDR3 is TGTGCCAGCAGCTTAGGAGGTTTCGGGGGAGGCAATCAGCCCCAGCATTTT. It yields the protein CASSLGGFGGGNQPQHF.